These 18 T cell receptor beta chains originate from one sample sequenced in a study of naive and memory T cell subsets. Ligated cDNA underwent four rounds of PCR with nested alpha and beta constant region primers and SP2. TCRdb independently ran MiXCR on the UMI-ligation and nested PCR reads; one entry per CDR3 protein. The sample carries roughly 36,000 distinct CDR3 sequences, approximately 10% recorded once. Treatment specified: skin biopsy from PPD injection site in Mantoux-positive individual. An oligonucleotide containing a UMI was ligated to the 3' end of TCR cDNA. The source material was skin, sampled from a tuberculin skin test site. The receptors were sampled from an adult in good health.

This clonotype was counted only a few times. The chain links TRBV7-2 to TRBJ2-5; unclear D gene. Trimming removed 10 bases at V and 1 base at J, with 7 bases between. From germline, CDR1 is SGHTA and CDR2 FQGNSA. The CDR3 totals 11 residues. CDR3 in amino acids: CATEVQETQYF. CDR3 DNA: TGTGCCACCGAAGTCCAAGAGACCCAGTACTTC.

The chain links TRBV10-3 to TRBJ2-3; 10 nucleotides agree with TRBD2. The CDR3 contains 17 residues. CDR1 is ENHRY, CDR2 SYGVKD, per germline. V lost 4 bases and J lost 0; bases outside the gene matches: 7. CDR3 in amino acids: CAISGASGSSSTDTQYF. The CDR3 DNA is TGTGCCATCAGTGGGGCTAGCGGGAGTAGTAGCACAGATACGCAGTATTTT.

This clonotype was counted at least ten times. The chain combines TRBV6-5 with TRBJ1-1; D not certain. The CDR3 length is 14 residues. CDR1 is MNHEY and CDR2 is SVGAGI in the germline V gene. Trimming shortened V by 7 bases and J by 1 base, and 13 bases separated the two germline ends. The CDR3 DNA reads as TGTGCCAGCACCCTCTTGGGTGCGAACACTGAAGCTTTCTTT. Protein: CASTLLGANTEAFF.

This clonotype was counted between two and nine times. This CDR3 reads CASSLTGRSSTDTQYF. The CDR3 DNA reads TGTGCCAGCAGTCTTACAGGGCGCTCGAGCACAGATACGCAGTATTTT. V and J are TRBV12-3 or TRBV12-4 and TRBJ2-3; a weak D match, TRBD1 (6 bases). V lost 5 bases and J lost 0, with 15 bases in between. There are 16 residues in the CDR3.

This clonotype was recorded at least ten times. V gene TRBV28 combines with J gene TRBJ2-7, with 12 positions matching TRBD2. After removal of 8 bases from V and 3 bases from J, the junction contained 8 bases not matched to a gene. The CDR3 has 15 amino acids. Per the germline V gene, CDR1 is MDHEN and CDR2 is SYDVKM. The CDR3 coding sequence is TGTGCCAGCCTCCCCGGGACTAGCGGGTACTACGAGCAGTACTTC. Its translation is CASLPGTSGYYEQYF.

This rearrangement joins TRBV27 to TRBJ1-6; possible D gene TRBD1, 6 bases. The CDR3 length is 13 residues. Germline V gene lookup returns CDR1 MNHEY and CDR2 SMNVEV (reference sequence). With 3 bases removed from V and 8 bases from J, the gap between germline ends came to 8 bases. In DNA form, the CDR3 reads TGTGCCAGCAGTTTCACAGGGTATTCACCCCTCCACTTT. Protein sequence: CASSFTGYSPLHF.

The genes are TRBV7-8 and TRBJ2-2, with D perhaps matching TRBD1 or TRBD2 (6 bases each). The V end lost 5 bases, the J end lost 1 base, and 14 bases lay between the germline ends. There are 16 residues in the CDR3. Per germline, CDR1 SGHVS and CDR2 FQNEAQ. CDR3 DNA: TGTGCCAGCAGCCAAGGGGGTAGCGGGAACACCGGGGAGCTGTTTTTT. Residues: CASSQGGSGNTGELFF.

This clonotype was counted ten times or more. The chain recombines TRBV7-2 with TRBJ2-5; 8 nucleotides align to TRBD1. The CDR3 loop spans 13 amino acids. In germline, CDR1 is SGHTA, CDR2 FQGNSA. J was trimmed by 4 bases and V by 5 bases; bases with no gene match: 3. The CDR3 sequence is CASSPDRGETQYF. The CDR3 nucleotides are TGTGCCAGCAGCCCCGACAGGGGAGAGACCCAGTACTTC.

Many counts were recorded for this clonotype. This rearrangement joins TRBV4-2 to TRBJ2-7, with D perhaps assigned TRBD1 or TRBD2 (5 bases each). The V end was cut by 2 bases, the J end by 1 base, with 18 bases between. Looked up from germline, CDR1 is LGHNA and CDR2 is YNFKEQ. The CDR3 consists of 17 residues. The CDR3 region has the DNA TGTGCCAGCAGCCAACTCGGGGCCCCTCTAGAATCCTACGAGCAGTACTTC. Translated, it gives CASSQLGAPLESYEQYF.

This clonotype came up many times. This chain uses TRBV23-1 with TRBJ2-7; 8 positions agree with TRBD1. TRBV23-1 is recorded as an ORF, its role being uncertain. Trimming cost V 8 bases and J 1 base; bases outside gene matches: 16. This CDR3 has 17 residues. The CDR3 sequence: CASACPGGQETSYEQYF. The DNA for the CDR3 is TGCGCCAGCGCCTGTCCAGGGGGCCAGGAAACTTCCTACGAGCAGTACTTC.

In this sample, this clonotype turned up a few times. This sequence joins TRBV6-2 or TRBV6-3 and TRBJ2-5, with D unclear. This CDR3 is built from 12 residues. Germline CDR1 is MNHEY and CDR2 is SVGEGT. V was pared by 5 bases and J by 5 bases, with 9 bases between. The CDR3 sequence is CASSHQWETQYF. The CDR3 bases are TGTGCCAGCAGTCACCAATGGGAGACCCAGTACTTC.

This clonotype was found many times. The chain has TRBV24-1 and TRBJ1-5; no clear D. V lost 4 bases, J lost 9 bases, and 12 bases lay in between. The germline V gene encodes CDR1 KGHDR and CDR2 SFDVKD. This CDR3 comprises 13 residues. CDR3 DNA sequence: TGTGCCACCAGTGAGACCGGAACCGGGCCCCAGCATTTT. The encoded protein is CATSETGTGPQHF.

V and J are TRBV13 and TRBJ1-3; D is undetermined. Germline V gives CDR1 PRHDT, CDR2 FYEKMQ (reference sequence). V shed 2 bases and J shed 0 bases, with 8 bases lying between them. The length of the CDR3 is 15 residues. CDR3 in DNA: TGTGCCAGCAGCTTATCATCCAACTCTGGAAACACCATATATTTT. Translating gives CASSLSSNSGNTIYF.

This clonotype was picked up many times. The chain has TRBV7-9 and TRBJ1-1; the D gene is possibly TRBD1 (5 bases). Germline CDR1 is SEHNR and CDR2 is FQNEAQ (reference sequence). The ends were cut back, 3 bases at V and 2 bases at J, with 13 bases in the middle. This CDR3 region has 15 residues. The CDR3 loop is CASSLYGGLNTEAFF. The CDR3 coding sequence is TGTGCCAGCAGCTTGTATGGGGGGTTAAACACTGAAGCTTTCTTT.

This clonotype was seen a few times. V usage is TRBV19 and J usage is TRBJ2-1, with TRBD1 as a possible D gene (6 bases). This CDR3 comprises 17 residues. Per the germline V gene, CDR1 is LNHDA and CDR2 is SQIVND (reference sequence). V gave up 0 bases and J gave up 4 bases, with 16 bases separating them. The CDR3 DNA reads TGTGCCAGTAGTATAGAATCGGGGCAGGGGCCTTACAATGAGCAGTTCTTC. It codes for CASSIESGQGPYNEQFF.

This clonotype was detected only once. At one boundary the junction diverges from the germline segment, which might be a read error. In nucleotides, the CDR3 is TGTGCCAGCAGTGTCAGAGGTTACTCCTACAGTGAGCAGTTCTTC. It specifies CASSVRGYSYSEQFF. V is TRBV12-3 or TRBV12-4 and J is TRBJ2-1, with D unclear. CDR3 size: 15 residues.

This clonotype has ten or more counts. The V call is TRBV20-1, the J call TRBJ2-7; TRBD2 matches at 9 bases. Germline V lookup: CDR1 DFQATT, CDR2 SNEGSKA (reference sequence). This CDR3 has 14 amino acids. V trimming: 0 bases; J trimming: 3 bases; junction bases outside the gene matches: 3. CDR3 DNA: TGCAGTGCTAGAGAGACTAGCGGAGTCTACGAGCAGTACTTC. This sequence encodes CSARETSGVYEQYF.

This clonotype was counted at least ten times. This CDR3 reads CASSVASSGGAGTDTQYF. The CDR3 DNA reads TGTGCCAGCAGCGTAGCCTCTAGCGGGGGGGCCGGGACAGATACGCAGTATTTT. V is TRBV9 and J is TRBJ2-3; 12 nucleotides match TRBD2. The V and J ends lost 0 bases and 3 bases, in that order; junction bases with no gene match: 8. Germline loops: CDR1 SGDLS, CDR2 YYNGEE. The CDR3 sequence is 18 residues long.